A selection of T cell receptor beta chains follows, all from one sample in a study of blood T cell repertoires in COVID-19. Clones were read by immunoSEQ multiplex PCR, and TCRdb kept only the in-frame ones, dropping some. The table has under 350,000 clones, 80% to 90% seen once. What was sequenced was peripheral blood. The source is a woman in her seventies with acute or convalescent COVID-19. Each CDR3 is given with its conserved first and last residue. Each record gives: V gene, clone size, J gene, D gene, CDR3 DNA, CDR3 protein. A D gene is named only where the DNA matches it firmly. Some rows mark clone size as missing; the rest say once, few, many or name a class of expanded clone.

V: TRBV3-1/TRBV3-2
size: -
J: TRBJ2-3
D: TRBD2
DNA: TGTGCCAGCAGCCTCGGGGGCGGGGGGGCAGATACGCAGTATTTT
CDR3: CASSLGGGGADTQYF

V: TRBV12-3/TRBV12-4
size: -
J: TRBJ1-2
D: -
DNA: TGTGCCAGCAGTTTAACAGCCTTCTATGGCTACACCTTC
CDR3: CASSLTAFYGYTF

V: TRBV9
size: -
J: TRBJ1-1
D: TRBD1
DNA: TGTGCCAGCAGCGTAGCGGACAGGGGGGGAGGAGCTTTCTTT
CDR3: CASSVADRGGGAFF

V: TRBV7-3
size: -
J: TRBJ1-6
D: TRBD1
DNA: TGTGCCAGCAGCGAAGGGGGCTCGAGGCCCCTCCACTTT
CDR3: CASSEGGSRPLHF

V: TRBV19
size: -
J: TRBJ2-5
D: TRBD2
DNA: TGTGCCAGTAGACCCTCGGGCGGGGGGTTATGGGAGACCCAGTACTTC
CDR3: CASRPSGGGLWETQYF

V: TRBV4-1
size: -
J: TRBJ2-7
D: -
DNA: TGCGCCAGCAGCGCCCAGCAGGGTGGTGGCGAGCAGTACTTC
CDR3: CASSAQQGGGEQYF

V: TRBV10-3
size: -
J: TRBJ1-2
D: -
DNA: TGTGCCATCAGTGAAGTCGGGAGAGAGTACACCTTC
CDR3: CAISEVGREYTF

V: TRBV5-4
size: -
J: TRBJ1-3
D: -
DNA: TGTGCCAGCAGCTTGGCTTCGGGGGGGATGTCCTCTGGAAACACCATATATTTT
CDR3: CASSLASGGMSSGNTIYF

V: TRBV12-3/TRBV12-4
size: -
J: TRBJ1-1
D: -
DNA: TGTGCCAGCAGTTTTCGGGATGAAGCTTTCTTT
CDR3: CASSFRDEAFF

V: TRBV5-6
size: -
J: TRBJ2-1
D: -
DNA: TGTGCCAGCAGGCTGAGGCCGAACAATGAGCAGTTCTTC
CDR3: CASRLRPNNEQFF

V: TRBV11-3
size: -
J: TRBJ1-1
D: -
DNA: TGTGCCAGCAGCCCCGGCGAGGGCCGACGAGCTTTCTTT
CDR3: CASSPGEGRRAFF

V: TRBV10-3
size: -
J: TRBJ2-1
D: TRBD2
DNA: TGTGCCATCAGGGATAGAGCGGGGGGGCCCAATGAGCAGTTCTTC
CDR3: CAIRDRAGGPNEQFF

V: TRBV19
size: -
J: TRBJ1-2
D: TRBD1
DNA: TGTGCCAGTAGTCTGCTGGACAGGTACTATGGCTACACCTTC
CDR3: CASSLLDRYYGYTF

V: TRBV5-6
size: -
J: TRBJ1-2
D: -
DNA: TGTGCCAGCAGCTTGGAAGCCGTCTATGGCTACACCTTC
CDR3: CASSLEAVYGYTF

V: TRBV28
size: -
J: TRBJ1-5
D: TRBD1
DNA: TGTGCCAGCAGACGGACCAGGGGGGCGGATCAGCCCCAGCATTTT
CDR3: CASRRTRGADQPQHF

V: TRBV2
size: -
J: TRBJ2-1
D: -
DNA: TGTGCCAGCAGCGAAACTCGGAGCTCCTACAATGAGCAGTTCTTC
CDR3: CASSETRSSYNEQFF

V: TRBV3-1/TRBV3-2
size: few
J: TRBJ2-1
D: -
DNA: TGTGCCAGCAGCCAAGTGAGGAATGAGCAGTTCTTC
CDR3: CASSQVRNEQFF